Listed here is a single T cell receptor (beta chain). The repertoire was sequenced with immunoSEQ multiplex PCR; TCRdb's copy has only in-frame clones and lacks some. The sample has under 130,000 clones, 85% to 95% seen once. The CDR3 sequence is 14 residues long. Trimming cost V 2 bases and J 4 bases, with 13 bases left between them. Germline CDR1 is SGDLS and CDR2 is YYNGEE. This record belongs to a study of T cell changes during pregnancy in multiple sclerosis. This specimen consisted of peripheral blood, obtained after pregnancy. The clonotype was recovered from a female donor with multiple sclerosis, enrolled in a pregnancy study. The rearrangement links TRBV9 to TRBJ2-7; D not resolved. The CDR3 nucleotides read TGTGCCAGCAGCGTTGACCTGGCGGCATACGAGCAGTACTTC. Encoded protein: CASSVDLAAYEQYF.